This T cell receptor (beta chain) was documented in a study of shared clonotypes between healthy human individuals. The CDR3 totals 17 residues. The germline V gene has CDR1 SGHTA and CDR2 FQGNSA. V was cut by 1 base and J by 4 bases, with 16 bases left in between. Every subset had its genomic DNA shared out evenly among several immunoSEQ plates. Some clones are missing from TCRdb's copy, which holds only in-frame ones; the method was immunoSEQ multiplex PCR. The profile shows roughly 2.5 million clones, just over 90% of them singletons. The sequence was obtained from a man aged 18 to 35 in good health. The sample consisted of naive CD4+ T cells sorted from blood. Described subset: CD45RA+ positively selected. This chain uses TRBV7-2 with TRBJ2-2, with D possibly called TRBD1 or TRBD2 (5 bases each). The CDR3 DNA sequence: TGTGCCAGCAGCTTAGGACTATCCAGGGTTGGCACCGGGGAGCTGTTTTTT. Translating it yields CASSLGLSRVGTGELFF.